These T cell receptor beta chains were read from a single sample in a study of blood T cell repertoires in COVID-19. Produced via immunoSEQ multiplex PCR; TCRdb's table is partial and in-frame only. The sample has 200,000 to 250,000 clones, roughly 87% seen once. Sequences were obtained from peripheral blood. The receptors originated from a woman under 30 who had recovered from COVID-19. CDR3s include the opening cysteine and the closing phenylalanine or tryptophan. The order of the fields is J gene, V gene, CDR3 length, D gene, clone size, CDR3 DNA, CDR3 protein. D genes are given only for firm matches. The listing skips clone size in some rows; elsewhere it reads once, few, many or a size class.

j_call: TRBJ2-5; v_call: TRBV4-3; cdr3_length: 17; d_call: TRBD1; clone_size: .; cdr3_nt: TGCGCCAGCAGCCAATACCTTCCGGGACAGCACCAAGAGACCCAGTACTTC; cdr3_aa: CASSQYLPGQHQETQYF
j_call: TRBJ1-5; v_call: TRBV19; cdr3_length: 15; d_call: TRBD1; clone_size: .; cdr3_nt: TGTGCCAGTAGGACGGGACAGGGTAGCAATCAGCCCCAGCATTTT; cdr3_aa: CASRTGQGSNQPQHF
j_call: TRBJ2-2; v_call: TRBV11-3; cdr3_length: 16; d_call: TRBD1; clone_size: .; cdr3_nt: TGTGCCAGCAGCTTAAGACAGGGGGCGGGCACCGGGGAGCTGTTTTTT; cdr3_aa: CASSLRQGAGTGELFF
j_call: TRBJ1-1; v_call: TRBV5-1; cdr3_length: 14; d_call: .; clone_size: .; cdr3_nt: TGCGCCAGCAGCTTGCAACAGGGTGCCACTGAAGCTTTCTTT; cdr3_aa: CASSLQQGATEAFF
j_call: TRBJ2-7; v_call: TRBV27; cdr3_length: 15; d_call: .; clone_size: few; cdr3_nt: TGTGCCAGCAGTTTATATCCCCACAGAGCCTACGAGCAGTACTTC; cdr3_aa: CASSLYPHRAYEQYF
j_call: TRBJ1-2; v_call: TRBV19; cdr3_length: 16; d_call: .; clone_size: .; cdr3_nt: TGTGCCAGTAGTATATTCGTCCAGGGAAAAGACTATGGCTACACCTTC; cdr3_aa: CASSIFVQGKDYGYTF
j_call: TRBJ2-1; v_call: TRBV30; cdr3_length: 14; d_call: .; clone_size: few; cdr3_nt: TGTGCCTGGAGTTCCATGACAGGTTTAAATGAGCAGTTCTTC; cdr3_aa: CAWSSMTGLNEQFF
j_call: TRBJ2-7; v_call: TRBV6-5; cdr3_length: 14; d_call: .; clone_size: .; cdr3_nt: TGTGCCAGCAGTTACGGGGGGGCGGGCTACGAGCAGTACTTC; cdr3_aa: CASSYGGAGYEQYF
j_call: TRBJ1-3; v_call: TRBV5-4; cdr3_length: 18; d_call: TRBD1; clone_size: few; cdr3_nt: TGTGCCAGCAGCCAAGATTGGACAGGGGGCGGCTCTGGAAACACCATATATTTT; cdr3_aa: CASSQDWTGGGSGNTIYF
j_call: TRBJ2-1; v_call: TRBV9; cdr3_length: 16; d_call: TRBD2; clone_size: .; cdr3_nt: TGTGCCAGCAGCGGACCTAGCGGCCATTCCTACAATGAGCAGTTCTTC; cdr3_aa: CASSGPSGHSYNEQFF
j_call: TRBJ1-1; v_call: TRBV7-8; cdr3_length: 16; d_call: TRBD1; clone_size: few; cdr3_nt: TGTGCCAGCAGCTGGATGGGACAGGTTAAGAACACTGAAGCTTTCTTT; cdr3_aa: CASSWMGQVKNTEAFF
j_call: TRBJ2-7; v_call: TRBV3-1/TRBV3-2; cdr3_length: 16; d_call: .; clone_size: .; cdr3_nt: TGTGCCAGCAGCCAAGGTCCCAGAGCGGGTTACTACGAGCAGTACTTC; cdr3_aa: CASSQGPRAGYYEQYF
j_call: TRBJ2-7; v_call: TRBV7-9; cdr3_length: 11; d_call: .; clone_size: .; cdr3_nt: TGTGCCACCGGAGGGGGCAACGAGCAGTACTTC; cdr3_aa: CATGGGNEQYF
j_call: TRBJ1-3; v_call: TRBV7-6; cdr3_length: 13; d_call: .; clone_size: once; cdr3_nt: TGTGCCAGCAGACCTCCTCGGGGAAACACCATATATTTT; cdr3_aa: CASRPPRGNTIYF
j_call: TRBJ2-1; v_call: TRBV11-2; cdr3_length: 14; d_call: .; clone_size: once; cdr3_nt: TGTGCCAGCAGCTTGGACTTTGCCTACAATGAGCAGTTCTTC; cdr3_aa: CASSLDFAYNEQFF
j_call: TRBJ2-3; v_call: TRBV6-6; cdr3_length: 15; d_call: .; clone_size: few; cdr3_nt: TGTGCCGGAGGACAAGGGGGAAGGACGACAGATACGCAGTATTTT; cdr3_aa: CAGGQGGRTTDTQYF
j_call: TRBJ2-2; v_call: TRBV4-3; cdr3_length: 17; d_call: TRBD1; clone_size: .; cdr3_nt: TGCGCCAGCAGCCAAGAACCCAGACAGGGAGCTTTCGGGGAGCTGTTTTTT; cdr3_aa: CASSQEPRQGAFGELFF
j_call: TRBJ2-1; v_call: TRBV6-1; cdr3_length: 12; d_call: .; clone_size: .; cdr3_nt: TGTGCCAGCAGTCTCCCCGGACTAGAGCAGTTCTTC; cdr3_aa: CASSLPGLEQFF
j_call: TRBJ1-2; v_call: TRBV27; cdr3_length: 15; d_call: TRBD1; clone_size: .; cdr3_nt: TGTGCCAGCAGTTCCTGGACAGGGAAAAGATATGGCTACACCTTC; cdr3_aa: CASSSWTGKRYGYTF
j_call: TRBJ2-6; v_call: TRBV9; cdr3_length: 16; d_call: .; clone_size: once; cdr3_nt: TGTGCCAGCAGCCCCAAACAGTCCTCTGGGGCCAACGTCCTGACTTTC; cdr3_aa: CASSPKQSSGANVLTF
j_call: TRBJ2-7; v_call: TRBV5-1; cdr3_length: 15; d_call: TRBD2; clone_size: .; cdr3_nt: TGCGCCAGCAGCTTACTAGCGGGCGGCTACTACGAGCAGTACTTC; cdr3_aa: CASSLLAGGYYEQYF
j_call: TRBJ2-5; v_call: TRBV6-5; cdr3_length: 13; d_call: .; clone_size: .; cdr3_nt: TGTGCCAGCAGTTACCAGCGACAAGAGACCCAGTACTTC; cdr3_aa: CASSYQRQETQYF
j_call: TRBJ1-6; v_call: TRBV27; cdr3_length: 17; d_call: TRBD1; clone_size: .; cdr3_nt: TGTGCCAGCAGGAGACTGACAGGGGGCTCCTATAATTCACCCCTCCACTTT; cdr3_aa: CASRRLTGGSYNSPLHF
j_call: TRBJ1-1; v_call: TRBV9; cdr3_length: 17; d_call: TRBD1; clone_size: .; cdr3_nt: TGTGCCAGCAGCAAGTATCACGGACAGGGAACCCTTCAGTACGCTTTCTTT; cdr3_aa: CASSKYHGQGTLQYAFF
j_call: TRBJ2-1; v_call: TRBV5-5; cdr3_length: 14; d_call: TRBD1; clone_size: .; cdr3_nt: TGTGCCAGCAGCTTGTTCAGGGGGTACAATGAGCAGTTCTTC; cdr3_aa: CASSLFRGYNEQFF
j_call: TRBJ2-7; v_call: TRBV9; cdr3_length: 15; d_call: .; clone_size: .; cdr3_nt: TGTGCCAGCAGCGCGGGTAGCGGCCGCTCCTACGAGCAGTACTTC; cdr3_aa: CASSAGSGRSYEQYF
j_call: TRBJ2-2; v_call: TRBV7-3; cdr3_length: 14; d_call: .; clone_size: few; cdr3_nt: TGTGCCAGCAGCTTATTTAGCCCCTCCGGGGAGCTGTTTTTT; cdr3_aa: CASSLFSPSGELFF
j_call: TRBJ1-5; v_call: TRBV7-6; cdr3_length: 17; d_call: .; clone_size: .; cdr3_nt: TGTGCCAGCAGCTTAGGGGCGTCGGAGGCGAGCAATCAGCCCCAGCATTTT; cdr3_aa: CASSLGASEASNQPQHF
j_call: TRBJ1-2; v_call: TRBV3-1/TRBV3-2; cdr3_length: 14; d_call: .; clone_size: .; cdr3_nt: TGTGCCAGCAGCCAAGATTGGGGGGGCTCTGGCTACACCTTC; cdr3_aa: CASSQDWGGSGYTF
j_call: TRBJ1-2; v_call: TRBV2; cdr3_length: 16; d_call: TRBD1; clone_size: .; cdr3_nt: TGTGCCAGCAGTCCGGGACAGGGCTTGTTTCCCTATGGCTACACCTTC; cdr3_aa: CASSPGQGLFPYGYTF